The following is a TCR beta chain sequence with its context. Authors' data handling: Amplification with reference gene primers provided the estimates of nucleated cell counts. The data were produced by immunoSEQ multiplex PCR, yet TCRdb's version contains in-frame clones alone and is incomplete. V, J and clone size were drawn from that table, and D and trimming were deduced from the DNA. The sample has about 320,000 clones; 70% to 90% are singletons. The source of the sample is a study of blood T cell repertoires in COVID-19. The wider study: T cells, B-cell-depleted T cells, or PBMCs supplied cDNA or gDNA.

The CDR3 loop spans 14 amino acids. Germline loops: CDR1 SNHLY, CDR2 FYNNEI. The ends were cut back, 2 bases at V and 5 bases at J, with 12 bases in the middle. This TCR was recovered from a human donor in a cohort sampled during active COVID-19. Input material: peripheral blood. The chain combines TRBV2 with TRBJ2-5, with D perhaps matching TRBD2 (7 bases). The chain's CDR3 is CASSERGGLETQYF. CDR3 nucleotide sequence: TGTGCCAGCAGTGAAAGGGGGGGCCTTGAGACCCAGTACTTC. Supplemented by reference TRBV2 and TRBJ2-5, the full variable domain reads EPEVTQTPSHQVTQMGQEVILRCVPISNHLYFYWYRQILGQKVEFLVSFYNNEISEKSEIFDDQFSVERPDGSNFTLKIRSTKLEDSAMYFCASSERGGLETQYFGPGTRLLVL.